These 15 T cell receptor beta chains came from one sample sequenced in a study of cytomegalovirus exposure and HLA in healthy donors (TCRdb year 2017). The library came from the immunoSEQ multiplex PCR assay. TCRdb re-hosts the immuneACCESS table, in-frame sequences only. Its copies lack some clones; in the studies checked, an unresolved V gene accounts for under half of them, and the cause for the rest is not known. This sample has a few hundred thousand clones in its table, and about nine tenths of those were observed once. Around 0.84% of the sample comes from the top ten. Material: PBMCs. The receptors derive from a woman between 18 and 30 years old in good health and CMV-seronegative.

The chain uses TRBV28 and TRBJ2-5; D possibly corresponds to TRBD2 (6 bases). The CDR3 has 14 residues. Germline V gene data show CDR1 as MDHEN and CDR2 as SYDVKM. The V end was cut by 4 bases, the J end by 3 bases, with 12 bases between. The chain's CDR3 is CASSSYPGEETQYF. Written as DNA, the CDR3 is TGTGCCAGCAGTTCCTACCCGGGGGAAGAGACCCAGTACTTC.

The chain is built from TRBV6-1 and TRBJ2-3; possible D gene TRBD2, 5 bases. Germline lookup yields CDR1 MNHNS and CDR2 SASEGT. The V and J ends lost 0 bases and 4 bases respectively, with 11 bases between them. The CDR3 extends over 15 amino acids. The CDR3 sequence is CASSEAGVGADTQYF. The CDR3, as DNA: TGTGCCAGCAGTGAAGCGGGAGTCGGCGCAGATACGCAGTATTTT.

V gene TRBV7-6 combines with J gene TRBJ1-1; possible D gene TRBD1, 5 bases. V shed 3 bases and J shed 8 bases, with 16 bases lying between them. The CDR3 spans 14 residues. CDR1 and CDR2 from the germline V gene are SGHVS and FNYEAQ. The CDR3 loop is CASSLVPRQGEAFF. The CDR3 bases are TGTGCCAGCAGCTTGGTTCCCCGGCAGGGCGAAGCTTTCTTT.

This clone was seen just once. The gene calls are TRBV18 and TRBJ1-1; the D is unclear. V was shortened by 2 bases and J by 6 bases, with 10 bases between the two germline ends. The CDR3 sequence is 13 residues long. Germline CDR1 reads KGHSH; CDR2 reads LQKENI. The CDR3 loop reads CASSPALAPEAFF. For the CDR3, the DNA is TGTGCCAGCTCACCAGCATTGGCCCCTGAAGCTTTCTTT.

In DNA, the CDR3 is TGCGCCAGCAGCCAAGAGGAGCAGGGGGCCTCCTACGAGCAGTACTTC. Amino acids: CASSQEEQGASYEQYF. This rearrangement joins TRBV4-1 to TRBJ2-7; 8 bases map to TRBD1. The CDR3 length is 16 residues. CDR1 and CDR2 from the germline V gene are MGHRA and YSYEKL. Trimming took 0 bases from V and 0 from J; bases not matched to a gene: 4.

The chain combines TRBV7-2 with TRBJ1-2; 8 positions agree with TRBD1. From germline, CDR1 is SGHTA and CDR2 FQGNSA. The V gene end was trimmed by 5 bases and the J gene end by 7 bases; junction bases not matched to a gene: 6. CDR3 length: 13 residues. The CDR3 region is CASSPQGALGYTF. As DNA, the CDR3 is TGTGCCAGCAGCCCGCAGGGGGCCCTTGGCTACACCTTC.

The rearrangement joins TRBV5-6 to TRBJ2-7, with D maybe TRBD2 (6 bases). The CDR3 is 16 residues long. In germline, CDR1 is SGHDT, CDR2 YYEEEE. With 4 bases removed from V and 2 bases from J, the gap between germline ends came to 19 bases. CDR3 residues: CASSVDGLKEPYEQYF. The CDR3 region has the DNA TGTGCCAGCAGCGTCGACGGACTAAAGGAACCCTACGAGCAGTACTTC.

This clone has only one observation. This rearrangement joins TRBV11-2 to TRBJ2-1; 7 bases are shared with TRBD2. This CDR3 has 14 amino acids. Germline V gene data show CDR1 as SGHAT and CDR2 as FQNNGV. Unmatched junction bases numbered 8, after V lost 6 bases and J lost 6 bases. The CDR3 bases are TGTGCCAGCAGACGGAGCGGGGAAATCAATGAGCAGTTCTTC. As protein: CASRRSGEINEQFF.

The genes are TRBV7-2 and TRBJ2-7, with no clear D. This CDR3 is 12 amino acids long. The ends were cut back, 5 bases at V and 12 bases at J, with 17 bases in the middle. The germline CDR1 and CDR2 sequences are SGHTA and FQGNSA. The DNA of the CDR3 is TGTGCCAGCAGCCCCCTTGGTTCGAGCCTGTACTTC. It yields the protein CASSPLGSSLYF.

The V gene is TRBV9, the J gene TRBJ1-2, with 7 bases matching TRBD1. Germline CDR1 is SGDLS and CDR2 is YYNGEE. The CDR3 consists of 13 residues. The junction had 3 bases not matched to a gene; V was cut back by 4 bases and J by 3 bases. CDR3 in amino acids: CASSRGTDYGYTF. The CDR3 nucleotides read TGTGCCAGCAGCCGCGGGACAGACTATGGCTACACCTTC.

The rearrangement joins TRBV10-1 to TRBJ1-5, with TRBD1 as a possible D gene (5 bases). CDR1 and CDR2 from the germline V gene are WNHNN and SYGVQD (reference sequence). The CDR3 is made up of 13 amino acids. V was shortened by 6 bases and J by 10 bases, with 16 bases between the two germline ends. The CDR3 region has the DNA TGCGCCAGCAGGTTCGGGGGATGCGGTCCCCAGCATTTT. The encoded protein is CASRFGGCGPQHF.

This chain links TRBV7-2 with TRBJ2-7; TRBD2 matches 8 bases. The germline gives CDR1 SGHTA, CDR2 FQGNSA. The CDR3 runs to 16 residues. V lost 1 base to trimming and J lost 2 bases; unmatched junction nucleotides: 7. For the CDR3, the DNA is TGTGCCAGCAGCTTAGTGAGGACTAGCTTTGCCTACGAGCAGTACTTC. Its translation is CASSLVRTSFAYEQYF. Based on the CDR3 plus reference TRBV7-2 and TRBJ2-7, the full variable domain is GAGVSQSPSNKVTEKGKDVELRCDPISGHTALYWYRQSLGQGLEFLIYFQGNSAPDKSGLPSDRFSAERTGGSVSTLTIQRTQQEDSAVYLCASSLVRTSFAYEQYFGPGTRLTVT.

J is TRBJ2-5 and V is TRBV7-6; 12 bases fit TRBD2. Losses at the gene ends were 1 base for V and 5 bases for J; bases not matched to a gene: 8. The CDR3 has 17 residues. Germline-derived CDR1 and CDR2 are SGHVS and FNYEAQ. CDR3: CASSLGASGRAGETQYF. DNA for the CDR3: TGTGCCAGCAGCTTAGGAGCTAGCGGGAGGGCGGGCGAGACCCAGTACTTC.

In this sample, this clone turned up a few times. This chain connects TRBV28 to TRBJ2-1; 11 nucleotides agree with TRBD2. The CDR3 loop spans 12 amino acids. Germline trimming cut 6 bases from V and 15 bases from J; bases unmatched to any gene: 7. Germline V CDR1 and CDR2: MDHEN, SYDVKM. CDR3 sequence: CASRETGTSGFF. In nucleotides, the CDR3 is TGTGCCAGCAGGGAGACCGGGACTAGCGGGTTCTTC.

V and J are TRBV4-1 and TRBJ2-3; D is unclear. V lost 2 bases and J 4 bases, leaving 13 bases between the germline ends. Germline V CDR1 and CDR2: MGHRA, YSYEKL. The CDR3 contains 15 residues. CDR3 amino acids: CASSQLGASADTQYF. The CDR3 DNA sequence: TGCGCCAGCAGCCAACTCGGAGCGTCGGCAGATACGCAGTATTTT.